These 5 T cell receptor beta chains were sequenced from one sample in a study of control samples from healthy donors and cancer patients. Profiling relied on immunoSEQ multiplex PCR, and the TCRdb table lists in-frame clones only, not all of them. The table records approximately 190,000 clones, about 89% of them present only once. The sequenced sample was blood. The receptors stem from a man aged 25-45 years in good health.

The J gene is TRBJ1-3, the V gene TRBV30, with D tentatively TRBD1 (5 bases). The CDR3 is 14 residues long. Germline CDR1 reads GTSNPN; CDR2 reads SVGIG (reference sequence). The V end lost 2 bases, the J end lost 1 base, and 9 bases lay between the germline ends. DNA of the CDR3: TGTGCCTGGAGTCGGGGCATGTCTGGAAACACCATATATTTT. This codes for CAWSRGMSGNTIYF.

The chain combines TRBV24-1 with TRBJ2-3; 8 nucleotides agree with TRBD1. The CDR3 is 15 residues long. The V and J ends lost 3 bases and 7 bases, in that order; junction bases with no gene match: 8. Germline CDR1 reads KGHDR; CDR2 reads SFDVKD. DNA of the CDR3: TGTGCCACCAGTGATGCTCTACAGGGGGGACATACGCAGTATTTT. It codes for CATSDALQGGHTQYF.

V is TRBV28 and J is TRBJ1-5; 8 bases are a match to TRBD1. Germline CDR1 reads MDHEN; CDR2 reads SYDVKM. Trimming cost V 6 bases and J 2 bases; bases outside gene matches: 9. The CDR3 runs to 16 residues. The CDR3: CASSPTTGGGNQPQHF. The CDR3 DNA follows: TGTGCCAGCAGCCCTACCACAGGGGGAGGCAATCAGCCCCAGCATTTT.

V gene TRBV28 combines with J gene TRBJ1-5; possibly TRBD1 for D (6 bases). V was cut by 5 bases and J by 4 bases, with 18 bases left in between. CDR3 size: 16 residues. The germline V gene has CDR1 MDHEN and CDR2 SYDVKM. This CDR3 reads CASSVKGGAKNQPQHF. The CDR3 DNA follows: TGTGCCAGCAGTGTTAAGGGGGGCGCGAAGAATCAGCCCCAGCATTTT.

The chain carries TRBV12-3 or TRBV12-4 and TRBJ2-7; no definite D call. The ends were cut back, 3 bases at V and 3 bases at J, with 9 bases in the middle. The CDR3 length is 13 residues. The CDR3 here is CASSLGTSYEQYF. In DNA form, the CDR3 reads TGTGCCAGCAGTTTGGGCACAAGCTACGAGCAGTACTTC.